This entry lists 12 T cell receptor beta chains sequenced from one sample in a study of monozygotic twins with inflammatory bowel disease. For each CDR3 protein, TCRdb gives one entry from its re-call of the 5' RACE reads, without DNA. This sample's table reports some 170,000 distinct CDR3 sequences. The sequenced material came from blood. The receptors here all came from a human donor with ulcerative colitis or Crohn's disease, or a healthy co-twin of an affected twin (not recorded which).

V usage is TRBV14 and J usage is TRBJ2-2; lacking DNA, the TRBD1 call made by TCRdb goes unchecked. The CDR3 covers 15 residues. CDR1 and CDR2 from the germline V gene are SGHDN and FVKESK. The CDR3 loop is CASSQDRAGTGELFF.

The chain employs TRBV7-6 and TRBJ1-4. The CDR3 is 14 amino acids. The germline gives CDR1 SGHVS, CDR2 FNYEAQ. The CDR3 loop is CASSLWREKRKLFF.

CDR3 amino acids: CASSQVEGKNTEAFF. The chain recombines TRBV4-2 with TRBJ1-1. Germline CDR1 LGHNA, CDR2 YNFKEQ. The CDR3 loop spans 15 amino acids.

The CDR3 here is CASSSRGGLWNEQFF. V is TRBV5-8 and J is TRBJ2-1; TCRdb calls TRBD2, which cannot be checked without DNA. The CDR3 has 15 residues. Germline V lookup: CDR1 SGHTS, CDR2 YDEGEE.

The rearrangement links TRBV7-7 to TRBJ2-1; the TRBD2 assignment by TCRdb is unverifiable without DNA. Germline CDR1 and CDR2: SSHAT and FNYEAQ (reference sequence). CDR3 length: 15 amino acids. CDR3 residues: CASSPGLAEVNEQFF. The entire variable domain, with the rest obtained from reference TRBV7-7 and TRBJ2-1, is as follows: GAGVSQSPRYKVTKRGQDVTLRCDPISSHATLYWYQQALGQGPEFLTYFNYEAQPDKSGLPSDRFSAERPEGSISTLTIQRTEQRDSAMYRCASSPGLAEVNEQFFGPGTRLTVL.

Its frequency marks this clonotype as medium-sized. The CDR3 here is CSAPKTVLETQYF. The chain couples TRBV20-1 to TRBJ2-5. Germline loops: CDR1 DFQATT, CDR2 SNEGSKA (reference sequence). The CDR3 totals 13 residues.

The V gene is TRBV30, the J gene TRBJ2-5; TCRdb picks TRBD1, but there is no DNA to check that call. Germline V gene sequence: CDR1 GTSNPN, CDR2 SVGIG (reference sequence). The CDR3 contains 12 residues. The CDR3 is CAWSPGVGAQYF.

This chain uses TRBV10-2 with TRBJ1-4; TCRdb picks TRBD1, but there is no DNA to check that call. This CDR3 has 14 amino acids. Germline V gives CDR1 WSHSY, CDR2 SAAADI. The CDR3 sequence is CASRGDRANEKLFF.

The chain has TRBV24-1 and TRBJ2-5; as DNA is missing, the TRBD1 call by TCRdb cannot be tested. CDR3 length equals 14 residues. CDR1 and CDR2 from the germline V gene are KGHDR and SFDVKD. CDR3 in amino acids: CATSDLGGQETQYF.

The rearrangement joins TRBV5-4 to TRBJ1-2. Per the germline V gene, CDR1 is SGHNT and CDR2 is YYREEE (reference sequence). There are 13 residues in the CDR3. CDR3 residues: CASSLVGQNGYTF.

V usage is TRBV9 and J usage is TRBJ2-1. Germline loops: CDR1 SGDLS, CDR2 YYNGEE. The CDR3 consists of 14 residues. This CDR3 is CASSPYSSANEQFF.

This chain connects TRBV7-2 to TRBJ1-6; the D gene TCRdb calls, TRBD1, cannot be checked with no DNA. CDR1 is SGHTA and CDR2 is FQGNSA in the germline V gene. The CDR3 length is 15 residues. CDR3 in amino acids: CASSPEGQGRSPLHF.